This record looks at one TCR beta chain sequence and its context. Source study methods: Amplification with reference gene primers provided the estimates of nucleated cell counts. Sequenced by immunoSEQ multiplex PCR; TCRdb stores in-frame clones only, minus some. V and J calls plus clone size are reproduced from that table; the DNA served to infer D and trimming. Of roughly 230,000 clones listed, around 90% were seen once; the top ten hold 2.1%. This specimen belongs to a study of blood T cell repertoires in COVID-19. About the study: Whether acute or convalescent, the COVID-19 samples came from the United States, Italy and Spain. T cells, B-cell-depleted T cells, or PBMCs supplied cDNA or gDNA.

The Seattle patients joined while their infection was active and were tracked longitudinally afterward. There are 15 residues in the CDR3. The J segment lost 2 bases and the V segment lost 6 bases, leaving 6 bases of the junction unmatched. Germline CDR1 reads SNHLY; CDR2 reads FYNNEI. The V and J genes are TRBV2 and TRBJ1-3; 8 nucleotides agree with TRBD1. The sequenced sample was peripheral blood. The TCR sequence derives from a woman in her sixties or seventies with COVID-19, enrolled during active disease. DNA for the CDR3: TGTGCCAGCAGCACGAGACAGGGGACTGGAAACACCATATATTTT. It specifies CASSTRQGTGNTIYF.